The clone carrying this T cell receptor beta chain was seen a handful of times. What it binds is unknown. This entry is derived from a study of response to subunit inactivated influenza vaccine. Broader study findings: Researchers suggested that each seasonal influenza vaccination recruits few new T cells.

MiXCR, run by TCRdb on the RT-PCR reads, gives a single entry per CDR3 protein. The sample includes roughly 620,000 distinct CDR3 sequences, 11% of them seen just once. V trimming: 0 bases; J trimming: 3 bases; junction bases outside the gene matches: 5. The CDR3 contains 15 residues. The germline V gene encodes CDR1 ENHRY and CDR2 SYGVKD. This sample was shared with a second study, whose subject was T cells expressing NK-cell markers. That work contributes: UMIs were included in TCR beta cDNA generated by 5'RACE template switching. All TCR beta repertoires analysed originated from sorted CD3+CD56+NKG2C+, CD3+CD56+NKG2C- and CD3+CD56-NKG2C+ T cells. As a fraction of CD8+ T cells, dominant NKG2C+ clonotypes reached about 1.0-7.0% in six donors.

The sequences come from PBMCs from blood, collected on the day of vaccination. The receptor's source is a man between 50 and 59 years old who received an inactivated influenza vaccine. The chain has TRBV10-3 and TRBJ2-7; the match to TRBD1 covers 7 bases. In DNA form, the CDR3 reads TGTGCCATCAGTGAGTCCGGGACAGAAATCTACGAGCAGTACTTC. Encoded protein: CAISESGTEIYEQYF.